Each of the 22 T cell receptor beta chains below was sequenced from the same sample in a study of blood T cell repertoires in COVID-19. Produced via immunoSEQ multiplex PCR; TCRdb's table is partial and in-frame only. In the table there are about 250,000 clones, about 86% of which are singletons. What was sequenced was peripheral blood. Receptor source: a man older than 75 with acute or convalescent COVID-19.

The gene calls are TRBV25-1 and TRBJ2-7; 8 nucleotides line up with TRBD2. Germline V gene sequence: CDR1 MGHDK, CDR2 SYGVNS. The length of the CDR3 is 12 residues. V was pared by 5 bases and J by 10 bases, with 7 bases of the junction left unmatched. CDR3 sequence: CASSPRSGSQYF. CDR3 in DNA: TGTGCCAGCAGTCCCCGAAGCGGGAGTCAGTACTTC.

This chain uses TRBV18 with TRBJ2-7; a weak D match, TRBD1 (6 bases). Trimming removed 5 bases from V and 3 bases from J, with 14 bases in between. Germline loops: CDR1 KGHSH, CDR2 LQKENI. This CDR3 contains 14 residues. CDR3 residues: CASSTDQGNYEQYF. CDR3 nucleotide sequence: TGTGCCAGCTCAACGGACCAGGGGAACTACGAGCAGTACTTC. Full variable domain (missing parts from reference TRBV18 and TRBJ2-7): NAGVMQNPRHLVRRRGQEARLRCSPMKGHSHVYWYRQLPEEGLKFMVYLQKENIIDESGMPKERFSAEFPKEGPSILRIQQVVRGDSAAYFCASSTDQGNYEQYFGPGTRLTVT.

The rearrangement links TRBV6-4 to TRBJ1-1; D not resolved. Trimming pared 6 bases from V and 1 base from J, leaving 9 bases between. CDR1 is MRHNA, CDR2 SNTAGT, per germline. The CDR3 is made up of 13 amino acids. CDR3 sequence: CASSPEKNTEAFF. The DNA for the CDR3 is TGTGCCAGCAGCCCAGAAAAGAACACTGAAGCTTTCTTT.

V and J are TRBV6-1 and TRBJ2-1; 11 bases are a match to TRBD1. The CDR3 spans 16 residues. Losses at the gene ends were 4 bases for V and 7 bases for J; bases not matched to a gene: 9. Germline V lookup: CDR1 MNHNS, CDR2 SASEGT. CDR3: CASSAGQGAIVNEQFF. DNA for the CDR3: TGTGCCAGCAGTGCCGGACAGGGGGCGATAGTTAATGAGCAGTTCTTC.

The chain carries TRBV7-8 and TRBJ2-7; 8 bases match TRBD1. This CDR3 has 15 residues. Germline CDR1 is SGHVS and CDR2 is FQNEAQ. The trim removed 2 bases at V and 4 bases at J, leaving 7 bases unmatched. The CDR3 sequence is CASSLSPQGAYEQYF. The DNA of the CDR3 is TGTGCCAGCAGCTTATCCCCCCAGGGGGCATACGAGCAGTACTTC. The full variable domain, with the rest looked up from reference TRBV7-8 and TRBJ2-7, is GAGVSQSPRYKVAKRGQDVALRCDPISGHVSLFWYQQALGQGPEFLTYFQNEAQLDKSGLPSDRFFAERPEGSVSTLKIQRTQQEDSAVYLCASSLSPQGAYEQYFGPGTRLTVT.

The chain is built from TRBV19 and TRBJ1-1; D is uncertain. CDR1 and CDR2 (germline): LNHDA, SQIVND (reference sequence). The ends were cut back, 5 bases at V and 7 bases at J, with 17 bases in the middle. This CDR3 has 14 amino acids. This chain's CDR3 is CASSGPLVDGEAFF. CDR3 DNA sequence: TGTGCCAGTAGTGGGCCCCTGGTTGACGGTGAAGCTTTCTTT.

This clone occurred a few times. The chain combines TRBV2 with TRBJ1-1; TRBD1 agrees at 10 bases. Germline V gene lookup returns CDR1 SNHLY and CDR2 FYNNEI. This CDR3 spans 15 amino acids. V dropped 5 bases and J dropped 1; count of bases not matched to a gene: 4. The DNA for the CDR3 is TGTGCCAGCAGTAGCCGACAGGGGGCGAACACTGAAGCTTTCTTT. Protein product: CASSSRQGANTEAFF.

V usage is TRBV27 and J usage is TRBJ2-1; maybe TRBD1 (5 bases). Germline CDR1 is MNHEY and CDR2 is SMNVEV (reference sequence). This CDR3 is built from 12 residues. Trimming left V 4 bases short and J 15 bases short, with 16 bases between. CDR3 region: CASSYPSQGWFF. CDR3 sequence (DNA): TGTGCCAGCAGTTACCCATCCCAGGGTTGGTTCTTC.

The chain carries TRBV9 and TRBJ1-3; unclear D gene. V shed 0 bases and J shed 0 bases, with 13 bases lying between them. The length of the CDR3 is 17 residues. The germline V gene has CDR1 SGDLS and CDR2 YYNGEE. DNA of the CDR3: TGTGCCAGCAGCGTAGCTTCTTGGAGGAGCTCTGGAAACACCATATATTTT. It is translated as CASSVASWRSSGNTIYF.

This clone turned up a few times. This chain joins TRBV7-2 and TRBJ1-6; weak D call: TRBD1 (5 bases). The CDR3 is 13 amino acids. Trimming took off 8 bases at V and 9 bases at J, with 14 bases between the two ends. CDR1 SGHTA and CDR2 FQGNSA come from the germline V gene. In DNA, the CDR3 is TGTGCCAGCTGGGGGGGATTCCGTTCACCCCTCCACTTT. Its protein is CASWGGFRSPLHF.

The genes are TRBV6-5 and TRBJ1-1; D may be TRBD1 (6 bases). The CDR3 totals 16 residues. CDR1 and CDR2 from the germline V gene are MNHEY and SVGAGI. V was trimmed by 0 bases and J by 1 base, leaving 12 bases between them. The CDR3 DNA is TGTGCCAGCAGTTACTCCGAGGTGGGGGCGAACACTGAAGCTTTCTTT. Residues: CASSYSEVGANTEAFF.

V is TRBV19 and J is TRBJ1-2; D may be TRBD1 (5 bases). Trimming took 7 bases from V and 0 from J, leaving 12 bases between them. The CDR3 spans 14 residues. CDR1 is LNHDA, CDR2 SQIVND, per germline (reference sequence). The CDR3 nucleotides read TGTGCCAGTAATAGGGGCCGATCTAACTATGGCTACACCTTC. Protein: CASNRGRSNYGYTF.

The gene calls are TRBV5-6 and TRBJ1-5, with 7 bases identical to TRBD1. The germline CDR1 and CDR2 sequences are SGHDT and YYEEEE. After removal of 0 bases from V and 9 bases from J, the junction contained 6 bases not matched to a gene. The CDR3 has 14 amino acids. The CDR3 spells CASSLGRGQGPQHF. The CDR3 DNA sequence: TGTGCCAGCAGCTTGGGTAGGGGGCAGGGGCCCCAGCATTTT. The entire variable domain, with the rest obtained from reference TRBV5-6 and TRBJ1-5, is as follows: DAGVTQSPTHLIKTRGQQVTLRCSPKSGHDTVSWYQQALGQGPQFIFQYYEEEERQRGNFPDRFSGHQFPNYSSELNVNALLLGDSALYLCASSLGRGQGPQHFGDGTRLSIL.

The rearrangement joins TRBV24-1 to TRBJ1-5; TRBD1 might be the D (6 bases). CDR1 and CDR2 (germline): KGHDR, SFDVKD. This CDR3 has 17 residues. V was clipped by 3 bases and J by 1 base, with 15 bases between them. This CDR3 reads CATSDSATGGSNQPQHF. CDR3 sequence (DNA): TGTGCCACCAGTGATAGTGCGACAGGCGGGAGCAATCAGCCCCAGCATTTT.

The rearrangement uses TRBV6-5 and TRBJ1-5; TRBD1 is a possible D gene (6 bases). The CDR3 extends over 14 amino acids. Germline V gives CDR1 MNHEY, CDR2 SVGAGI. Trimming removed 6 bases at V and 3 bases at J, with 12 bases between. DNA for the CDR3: TGTGCCAGCAGCCTACGGGGGGCCAATCAGCCCCAGCATTTT. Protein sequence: CASSLRGANQPQHF.

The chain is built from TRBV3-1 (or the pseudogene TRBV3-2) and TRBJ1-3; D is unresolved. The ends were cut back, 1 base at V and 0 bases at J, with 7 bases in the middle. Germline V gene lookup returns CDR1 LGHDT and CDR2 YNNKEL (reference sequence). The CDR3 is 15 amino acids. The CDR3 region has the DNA TGTGCCAGCAGCCAAGCGCGTCACTCTGGAAACACCATATATTTT. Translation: CASSQARHSGNTIYF.

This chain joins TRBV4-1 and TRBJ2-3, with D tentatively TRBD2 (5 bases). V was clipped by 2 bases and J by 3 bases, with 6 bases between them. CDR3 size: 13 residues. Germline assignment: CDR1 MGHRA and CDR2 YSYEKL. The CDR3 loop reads CASSQPGTDTQYF. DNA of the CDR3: TGCGCCAGCAGCCAACCGGGGACAGATACGCAGTATTTT.

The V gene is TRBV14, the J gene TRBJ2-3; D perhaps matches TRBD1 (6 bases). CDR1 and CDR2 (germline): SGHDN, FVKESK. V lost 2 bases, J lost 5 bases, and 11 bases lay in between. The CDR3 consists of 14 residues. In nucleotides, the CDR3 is TGTGCCAGCAGCCAAAACAGGGCCCTAGATACGCAGTATTTT. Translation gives CASSQNRALDTQYF.

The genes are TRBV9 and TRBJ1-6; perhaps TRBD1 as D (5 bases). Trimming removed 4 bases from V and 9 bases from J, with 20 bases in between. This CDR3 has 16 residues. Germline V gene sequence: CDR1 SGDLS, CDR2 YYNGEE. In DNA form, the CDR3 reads TGTGCCAGCAGCCCTACAGGAAACCCGCGCGGTTCACCCCTCCACTTT. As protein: CASSPTGNPRGSPLHF.

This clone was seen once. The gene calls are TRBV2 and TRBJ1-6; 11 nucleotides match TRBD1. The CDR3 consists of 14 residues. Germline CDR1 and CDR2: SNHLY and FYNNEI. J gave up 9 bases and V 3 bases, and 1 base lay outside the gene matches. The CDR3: CASSEDRGLSPLHF. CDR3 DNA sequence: TGTGCCAGCAGTGAGGACAGGGGGCTTTCACCCCTCCACTTT.

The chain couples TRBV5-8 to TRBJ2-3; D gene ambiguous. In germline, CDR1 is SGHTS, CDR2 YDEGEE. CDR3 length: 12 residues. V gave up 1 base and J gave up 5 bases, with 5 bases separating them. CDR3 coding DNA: TGTGCCAGCAGCTTGTTTAAAGATACGCAGTATTTT. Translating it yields CASSLFKDTQYF.

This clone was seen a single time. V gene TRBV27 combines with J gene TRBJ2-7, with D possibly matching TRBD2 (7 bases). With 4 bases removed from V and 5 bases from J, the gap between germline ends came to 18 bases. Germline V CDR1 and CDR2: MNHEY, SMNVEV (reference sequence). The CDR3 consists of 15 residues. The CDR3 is CASSSSQRGGNEQYF. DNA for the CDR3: TGTGCCAGCAGTTCCTCCCAGAGGGGGGGCAACGAGCAGTACTTC.